These 30 T cell receptor beta chains share one sample of origin, sequenced in a study of T cell repertoires in cytomegalovirus infection. One entry per CDR3 protein results from TCRdb running MiXCR on the reads. Of under 200,000 distinct CDR3 sequences listed, roughly 9.8% are singletons. Sequencing was done on a sample of PBMCs. These receptors were collected from a human donor in good health (CMV status not recorded). Some clones in this sample may be carry-over from other donors' samples.

In its sample, this clonotype was seen many times. This chain joins TRBV12-5 and TRBJ2-5, with D perhaps being TRBD1 or TRBD2 (5 bases each). The CDR3 has 19 residues. V shed 0 bases and J shed 5 bases, with 25 bases lying between them. Germline CDR1 LGHNT, CDR2 FRNRAP. This chain's CDR3 is CASGLVAARVRGEGETQYF. In DNA form, the CDR3 reads TGTGCTAGTGGTTTGGTAGCAGCGCGGGTGAGGGGAGAGGGCGAGACCCAGTACTTC.

This clonotype was detected ten times or more. The CDR3 region has the DNA TGTGCCAGCAGTTTAGCACAGGCCTACACTGAAGCTTTCTTT. Its protein product is CASSLAQAYTEAFF. This sequence joins TRBV12-3 or TRBV12-4 and TRBJ1-1; possibly TRBD1 for D (5 bases). This CDR3 has 14 residues. Trimming cost V 0 bases and J 3 bases, with 8 bases left between them.

This clonotype was found many times. DNA for the CDR3: TGCGCCAGCAGCCAACTAGCGGGGCTCGACACCGGGGAGCTGTTTTTT. Protein: CASSQLAGLDTGELFF. The chain combines TRBV4-3 with TRBJ2-2, with 9 bases matching TRBD2. The J segment lost 3 bases and the V segment lost 2 bases, leaving 4 bases of the junction unmatched. Germline CDR1 is LGHNA and CDR2 is YSLEER. CDR3 length equals 16 residues.

This clonotype was found a few times. This sequence joins TRBV20-1 and TRBJ2-5, with D possibly being TRBD2 (6 bases). V was shortened by 6 bases and J by 1 base, with 9 bases between the two germline ends. CDR1 and CDR2 (germline): DFQATT, SNEGSKA (reference sequence). This CDR3 has 12 residues. CDR3 bases: TGCAGTGCCACTAGCAGCCAAGAGACCCAGTACTTC. Translation gives CSATSSQETQYF.

In its sample, this clonotype was seen many times. The V call is TRBV5-4, the J call TRBJ1-1, with TRBD1 matching 10 bases. From germline, CDR1 is SGHNT and CDR2 YYREEE (reference sequence). This CDR3 has 15 residues. V gave up 4 bases and J gave up 4 bases; unmatched junction bases: 7. CDR3 DNA: TGTGCCAGCAGCGCCGGGACAGGGGTAGGCACTGAAGCTTTCTTT. It yields the protein CASSAGTGVGTEAFF.

This clonotype was picked up many times. V and J are TRBV7-9 and TRBJ1-2; 10 bases agree with TRBD1. Per germline, CDR1 SEHNR and CDR2 FQNEAQ (reference sequence). The CDR3 runs 16 residues. V gave up 3 bases and J gave up 4 bases; unmatched junction bases: 8. CDR3 bases: TGTGCCAGCAGCTTCGACGGGACAGGGGAACTCTATGGCTACACCTTC. Its translation: CASSFDGTGELYGYTF.

This clonotype was counted ten times or more. The J gene is TRBJ1-2, the V gene TRBV11-2; D is uncertain. CDR1 and CDR2 (germline): SGHAT, FQNNGV. V lost 2 bases and J lost 8, with 18 bases in between. There are 15 residues in the CDR3. In nucleotides, the CDR3 is TGTGCCAGCAGCTTACCCTTCAGTCGGGCGCGAGGCTACACCTTC. The encoded protein is CASSLPFSRARGYTF.

The chain couples TRBV19 to TRBJ1-5; D call uncertain. Germline V gives CDR1 LNHDA, CDR2 SQIVND (reference sequence). Trimming removed 8 bases from V and 5 bases from J, with 13 bases in between. The CDR3 length is 13 residues. Here the CDR3 reads CASRKEFDQPQHF. Written as DNA, the CDR3 is TGTGCCAGTCGAAAGGAGTTTGATCAGCCCCAGCATTTT.

The chain joins TRBV28 to TRBJ2-7; TRBD1 might be the D (5 bases). The V and J ends lost 5 bases and 5 bases respectively, with 10 bases between them. CDR1 is MDHEN, CDR2 SYDVKM, per germline. This CDR3 comprises 12 residues. The CDR3 DNA reads as TGTGCCAGCAGTGCCCAGGGTAACGAGCAGTACTTC. The encoded protein is CASSAQGNEQYF.

This clonotype was seen only a few times. The gene calls are TRBV20-1 and TRBJ1-5, with a weak D call TRBD1 (6 bases). The V end lost 3 bases, the J end lost 7 bases, and 13 bases lay between the germline ends. Germline V lookup: CDR1 DFQATT, CDR2 SNEGSKA (reference sequence). The CDR3 loop spans 13 amino acids. The CDR3 bases are TGCAGTGCTAGCCACGGACAGAGCCAGCCCCAGCATTTT. It specifies CSASHGQSQPQHF.

This clonotype came up many times. V is TRBV6-5 and J is TRBJ2-7; no definite D call. The CDR3 sequence is 11 residues long. Germline lookup yields CDR1 MNHEY and CDR2 SVGAGI. V dropped 7 bases and J dropped 4 bases, with 8 bases sitting between them. The CDR3: CASTAGYEQYF. DNA of the CDR3: TGTGCCAGCACCGCCGGGTACGAGCAGTACTTC.

The V gene is TRBV12-3 or TRBV12-4, the J gene TRBJ1-2; 7 bases are a match to TRBD1. The CDR3 totals 13 residues. Losses at the gene ends were 3 bases for V and 4 bases for J; bases not matched to a gene: 2. The CDR3 here is CASSLTGTYGYTF. DNA of the CDR3: TGTGCCAGCAGTTTGACAGGGACCTATGGCTACACCTTC.

To note about this clonotype: Since a much larger clone is just one base distant, this may be a read error. The rearrangement uses TRBV6-2 or TRBV6-3 and TRBJ2-2; maybe TRBD2 (5 bases). Germline V lookup: CDR1 MNHEY, CDR2 SVGEGT. CDR3 size: 13 residues. The CDR3 here is CASTPRNTGELVF. The CDR3 bases are TGTGCCAGCACCCCCAGGAACACCGGGGAGCTGGTTTTT.

This clonotype was detected many times. At one of its ends the junction is not consistent with the germline gene, which may arise from a read error. The V call is TRBV28, the J call TRBJ2-1; 7 nucleotides agree with TRBD1. CDR1 and CDR2 (germline): MDHEN, SYDVKM. This CDR3 has 12 residues. The CDR3 nucleotides read TGTGCCAGCAGTCTCCCGACAGGGCTGATGCTGTTC. Translating it yields CASSLPTGLMLF.

The sample holds a few counts of this clonotype. The chain joins TRBV30 to TRBJ1-1, with a possible D match to TRBD1 (6 bases). Trimming removed 5 bases from V and 10 bases from J, with 20 bases in between. CDR1 and CDR2 from the germline V gene are GTSNPN and SVGIG (reference sequence). This CDR3 spans 13 amino acids. CDR3 DNA sequence: TGTGCCTGGGGGGGCCGGGACAACCACGGAGCTTTCTTT. This translates into CAWGGRDNHGAFF. The full variable domain, its missing parts supplied by reference TRBV30 and TRBJ1-1, is SQTIHQWPATLVQPVGSPLSLECTVEGTSNPNLYWYRQAAGRGLQLLFYSVGIGQISSEVPQNLSASRPQDRQFILSSKKLLLSDSGFYLCAWGGRDNHGAFFGQGTRLTVV.

This clonotype has a handful of counts. This chain links TRBV28 with TRBJ2-3, with D perhaps being TRBD1 or TRBD2 (7 bases each). The V and J ends lost 6 bases and 4 bases respectively, with 11 bases between them. The germline V gene has CDR1 MDHEN and CDR2 SYDVKM. CDR3 length equals 13 residues. The CDR3 region has the DNA TGTGCCAGCAGCCAGGGGGGGCCAGATACGCAGTATTTT. Amino acids: CASSQGGPDTQYF.

For this clonotype: The junction does not match germline at one end; this may be a read error. The chain recombines TRBV7-2 with TRBJ2-5, with D perhaps matching TRBD1 or TRBD2 (5 bases each). Germline loops: CDR1 SGHTA, CDR2 FQGNSA. This CDR3 has 15 amino acids. The CDR3 loop is CASRAQRALLGTQYF. As DNA, the CDR3 is TGTGCCAGCAGAGCCCAGAGGGCCCTCCTAGGGACCCAATACTTC.

This clonotype was seen many times. The chain uses TRBV6-2 or TRBV6-3 and TRBJ2-3, with D possibly called TRBD1 or TRBD2 (5 bases each). The CDR3 spans 15 residues. V was pared by 2 bases and J by 2 bases, with 11 bases between. Germline values: CDR1 MNHEY, CDR2 SVGEGT. The CDR3 loop reads CASSYPRDLTDTQYF. For the CDR3, the DNA is TGTGCCAGCAGTTACCCGAGGGACCTCACAGATACGCAGTATTTT.

This clonotype was counted ten times or more. This chain joins TRBV7-6 and TRBJ2-1; D call uncertain. The V end lost 1 base, the J end lost 5 bases, and 15 bases lay between the germline ends. Looked up from germline, CDR1 is SGHVS and CDR2 is FNYEAQ. CDR3 size: 16 residues. The CDR3 sequence: CASSLVQGVLNNEQFF. CDR3 DNA: TGTGCCAGCAGCTTAGTGCAAGGAGTCCTGAACAATGAGCAGTTCTTC. Filled out from reference TRBV7-6 and TRBJ2-1, the complete variable domain reads GAGVSQSPRYKVTKRGQDVALRCDPISGHVSLYWYRQALGQGPEFLTYFNYEAQQDKSGLPNDRFSAERPEGSISTLTIQRTEQRDSAMYRCASSLVQGVLNNEQFFGPGTRLTVL.

This clonotype has a handful of counts. The chain has TRBV20-1 and TRBJ2-1, with 11 bases fitting TRBD2. The germline gives CDR1 DFQATT, CDR2 SNEGSKA (reference sequence). V shed 5 bases, J shed 4 bases, and the junction held 7 bases outside the gene matches. The CDR3 is 15 residues long. The CDR3 loop reads CSAPRGTSGYNEQFF. The CDR3 bases are TGCAGTGCTCCCCGTGGGACTAGCGGATACAATGAGCAGTTCTTC.

The table lists this clonotype with many counts. The chain employs TRBV7-2 and TRBJ2-3; D may be TRBD2 (5 bases). The CDR3 loop spans 15 amino acids. V was cut by 7 bases and J by 1 base, with 15 bases left in between. CDR1 and CDR2 (germline): SGHTA, FQGNSA. CDR3 in amino acids: CASTSGAVGTDTQYF. The CDR3 nucleotides read TGTGCCAGCACCTCTGGAGCGGTCGGCACAGATACGCAGTATTTT.

This chain uses TRBV11-2 with TRBJ1-2, with D unresolved. In germline, CDR1 is SGHAT, CDR2 FQNNGV. V lost 5 bases to trimming and J lost 3 bases, with 13 bases between them. This CDR3 contains 14 residues. CDR3 in DNA: TGTGCCAGCAGCCCAATCGGGTCATACTATGGCTACACCTTC. Protein product: CASSPIGSYYGYTF.

At least ten counts were recorded for this clonotype. The chain couples TRBV7-8 to TRBJ1-1; D is ambiguous. V lost 1 base, J lost 8 bases, and 11 bases lay in between. This CDR3 contains 13 residues. The germline V gene encodes CDR1 SGHVS and CDR2 FQNEAQ. CDR3 amino acids: CASSLVASLEAFF. For the CDR3, the DNA is TGTGCCAGCAGCTTAGTGGCCAGTCTCGAAGCTTTCTTT.

Ten or more counts support this clonotype. The gene calls are TRBV7-2 and TRBJ1-1; no firm D call. Trimming stripped 2 bases from V and 1 base from J, with 20 bases between. The length of the CDR3 is 18 residues. CDR1 is SGHTA and CDR2 is FQGNSA in the germline V gene. The CDR3 protein is CASSLRRQDGRKNTEAFF. For the CDR3, the DNA is TGTGCCAGCAGCTTAAGACGTCAGGATGGGAGAAAGAACACTGAAGCTTTCTTT.

This clonotype was observed many times. The J gene is TRBJ1-5, the V gene TRBV7-9; perhaps TRBD1 as D (6 bases). Trimming removed 4 bases at V and 4 bases at J, with 11 bases between. CDR1 is SEHNR, CDR2 FQNEAQ, per germline (reference sequence). The CDR3 extends over 14 amino acids. The CDR3 reads CASSSDRTNQPQHF. The CDR3 nucleotides are TGTGCCAGCAGCTCAGACAGGACAAATCAGCCCCAGCATTTT.

In its sample, this clonotype was seen many times. J is TRBJ2-3 and V is TRBV4-1; no definite D call. In germline, CDR1 is MGHRA, CDR2 YSYEKL. Trimming shortened V by 1 base and J by 0 bases, and 11 bases separated the two germline ends. This CDR3 comprises 16 residues. In DNA form, the CDR3 reads TGCGCCAGCAGCCAAGCCTACGGCTCTAGCACAGATACGCAGTATTTT. Translated: CASSQAYGSSTDTQYF.

This clonotype showed up many times. The chain couples TRBV7-9 to TRBJ1-5; no firm D call. V dropped 5 bases and J dropped 5 bases, with 13 bases sitting between them. The CDR3 spans 14 residues. CDR1 is SEHNR and CDR2 is FQNEAQ in the germline V gene (reference sequence). CDR3 coding DNA: TGTGCCAGCAGCCCGAACGGGGTTTATCAGCCCCAGCATTTT. Protein product: CASSPNGVYQPQHF.

The chain couples TRBV14 to TRBJ1-2; TRBD1 might be the D (5 bases). This CDR3 contains 15 residues. Germline CDR1 is SGHDN and CDR2 is FVKESK. Trimming stripped 1 base from V and 10 bases from J, with 19 bases between. In DNA, the CDR3 is TGTGCCAGCAGCCAAGTGGTAGGGGCACAGTACGACTACACCTTC. Its protein product is CASSQVVGAQYDYTF. The variable domain in full, with the rest retrieved from reference TRBV14 and TRBJ1-2, is EAGVTQFPSHSVIEKGQTVTLRCDPISGHDNLYWYRRVMGKEIKFLLHFVKESKQDESGMPNNRFLAERTGGTYSTLKVQPAELEDSGVYFCASSQVVGAQYDYTFGSGTRLTVV.

At least ten counts were recorded for this clonotype. This chain connects TRBV5-6 to TRBJ2-2; no reliable D call. CDR3 length equals 14 residues. Deletions cut 6 bases from V and 1 base from J, with 10 bases between. From germline, CDR1 is SGHDT and CDR2 YYEEEE. The CDR3 nucleotides read TGTGCCAGCACCCCTTCATTGAACACCGGGGAGCTGTTTTTT. Protein: CASTPSLNTGELFF. Full variable domain (outside the CDR3, taken from reference TRBV5-6 and TRBJ2-2): DAGVTQSPTHLIKTRGQQVTLRCSPKSGHDTVSWYQQALGQGPQFIFQYYEEEERQRGNFPDRFSGHQFPNYSSELNVNALLLGDSALYLCASTPSLNTGELFFGEGSRLTVL.

This clonotype has just a few counts. The V gene is TRBV11-2, the J gene TRBJ1-1; D is unresolved. The germline CDR1 and CDR2 sequences are SGHAT and FQNNGV. V lost 6 bases and J lost 0, with 11 bases in between. The CDR3 is 14 amino acids. CDR3 region: CASRSKALNTEAFF. CDR3 bases: TGTGCCAGCAGGTCTAAGGCCTTGAACACTGAAGCTTTCTTT. Combining the CDR3 with reference TRBV11-2 and TRBJ1-1 gives the whole variable domain EAGVAQSPRYKIIEKRQSVAFWCNPISGHATLYWYQQILGQGPKLLIQFQNNGVVDDSQLPKDRFSAERLKGVDSTLKIQPAKLEDSAVYLCASRSKALNTEAFFGQGTRLTVV.